This is a list of T cell receptor beta chains from one sample in a study of read filtering for tumor transcriptome and immune sequencing. TCRdb processed the reads anew with MiXCR; each CDR3 protein has one entry. This table holds 13,000 to 15,000 distinct CDR3 sequences, around 20% found once. Sequencing used a population of CD138-negative cells sorted from bone marrow. The receptors here all came from a donor at least 40 years old with multiple myeloma. Both conserved end residues are part of each CDR3. The D gene is left open where the match is weak. Where a row states a size, it is once, few, many or the class of an expanded clone; other rows omit it.

V	size	length	J	D	CDR3	DNA
TRBV10-3	NA	13	TRBJ1-1	NA	CAIRGEMNTEAFF	TGTGCCATCAGGGGAGAAATGAACACTGAAGCTTTCTTT
TRBV4-3	medium-sized	16	TRBJ1-2	TRBD1	CASSQDGTGAYYGYTF	TGCGCCAGCAGCCAAGATGGGACAGGTGCTTACTATGGCTACACCTTC
TRBV24-1	many	15	TRBJ2-1	TRBD2	CATSGASGSYNEQFF	TGTGCCACCAGTGGAGCTAGCGGGAGCTACAATGAGCAGTTCTTC
TRBV7-2	once	13	TRBJ2-2	NA	CAVNKEVTGELFF	TGTGCCGTCAACAAGGAGGTGACCGGGGAGCTGTTTTTT
TRBV27	many	15	TRBJ1-6	NA	CASSLYHGDNSPLHF	TGTGCCAGCAGTCTTTATCACGGGGACAATTCACCCCTCCACTTT
TRBV28	many	13	TRBJ2-1	NA	CASSSLWGNEQFF	TGTGCCAGCAGTTCCCTGTGGGGCAATGAGCAGTTCTTC
TRBV9	NA	14	TRBJ1-3	NA	CASSPTTVGNTIYF	TGTGCCAGCAGCCCAACGACAGTCGGAAACACCATATATTTT
TRBV19	NA	15	TRBJ1-3	NA	CASSQGLLSGNTIYF	TGTGCCAGTAGCCAGGGACTCCTCTCTGGAAACACCATATATTTT
TRBV6-6	many	14	TRBJ2-3	NA	CASIRGTDTDTQYF	TGTGCCAGCATAAGGGGGACTGACACAGATACGCAGTATTTT
TRBV27	many	12	TRBJ2-6	NA	CASMAGANVLTF	TGTGCCAGCATGGCTGGGGCCAACGTCCTGACTTTC
TRBV4-2	NA	15	TRBJ2-7	NA	CASSQGIGGSYEQHF	TGTGCTAGCAGCCAAGGGATTGGTGGCAGCTACGAGCAGCACTTC
TRBV7-2	many	16	TRBJ2-7	TRBD1	CASSETGGQDLGEQYF	TGTGCCAGCAGCGAAACAGGGGGACAGGACTTAGGGGAGCAGTACTTC
TRBV15	few	16	TRBJ2-3	NA	CATSRDLGPTTDTQYF	TGTGCCACCAGCAGAGATCTAGGACCAACCACAGATACGCAGTATTTT
TRBV6-2/TRBV6-3	NA	17	TRBJ2-1	TRBD2	CASSYSIGTSGSDEQFF	TGTGCCAGCAGTTACTCGATTGGGACTAGCGGGAGCGATGAGCAGTTCTTC
TRBV6-6	NA	13	TRBJ2-5	NA	CASSAGGRETQYF	TGTGCCAGCAGCGCCGGGGGGCGAGAGACCCAGTACTTC
TRBV19	NA	14	TRBJ2-5	NA	CASSDGPGRETQYF	TGTGCCAGTAGTGACGGCCCGGGGAGAGAGACCCAGTACTTC
TRBV7-9	few	15	TRBJ1-1	TRBD1	CATIYLGQGSTEAFF	TGTGCCACCATTTACCTTGGACAGGGGAGCACTGAAGCTTTCTTT
TRBV14	many	17	TRBJ2-3	NA	CASSQGLLAQYTDTQYF	TGTGCCAGCAGCCAAGGTCTCCTAGCACAATACACAGATACGCAGTATTTT
TRBV5-1	NA	12	TRBJ1-1	NA	CASSLGWTEALF	TGCGCCAGCAGCTTGGGTTGGACTGAAGCTCTCTTT
TRBV20-1	NA	13	TRBJ1-2	NA	CSARGLVGGRGTF	TGCAGTGCTAGAGGCTTAGTAGGGGGGCGAGGTACCTTC
TRBV11-1	few	16	TRBJ1-4	NA	CASSLISGTSGEKLFF	TGTGCCAGCAGCTTGATTTCCGGGACATCGGGTGAAAAACTGTTTTTT
TRBV5-1	many	16	TRBJ1-1	TRBD1	CASSLMDRGRGTEAFF	TGCGCCAGCAGCTTGATGGACAGGGGGCGCGGCACTGAAGCTTTCTTT
TRBV6-2/TRBV6-3	many	14	TRBJ2-7	NA	CASSYGMVGYEQYF	TGTGCCAGCAGTTACGGTATGGTCGGCTACGAGCAGTACTTC
TRBV6-1	many	11	TRBJ2-2	NA	CASKSPGELFF	TGTGCCAGCAAAAGCCCCGGGGAGCTGTTTTTT
TRBV30	many	13	TRBJ1-6	NA	CAWSVMACSPLHF	TGTGCCTGGAGTGTAATGGCCTGTTCACCCCTCCACTTT
TRBV7-3	few	13	TRBJ2-5	TRBD1	CASSRDRQETQYF	TGTGCCAGCAGCCGGGACAGACAAGAGACCCAGTACTTC
TRBV5-6	many	15	TRBJ2-1	TRBD2	CASSLGLAGASEQFF	TGTGCCAGCAGCTTGGGACTAGCGGGAGCTAGTGAGCAGTTCTTC
TRBV6-6	many	14	TRBJ1-1	NA	CASSYGGVNTEAFF	TGTGCCAGCAGTTACGGAGGGGTGAACACTGAAGCTTTCTTT
TRBV11-3	many	13	TRBJ1-1	NA	CASSWMTHAEAFF	TGTGCCAGCAGCTGGATGACGCACGCTGAAGCTTTCTTT
TRBV28	many	13	TRBJ1-1	NA	CASSLRNRPEAFF	TGTGCCAGCAGTTTAAGAAATCGGCCTGAAGCTTTCTTT
TRBV24-1	many	15	TRBJ2-1	TRBD1	CATSDFGQGRDEQFF	TGTGCCACCAGTGATTTTGGACAGGGTCGGGATGAGCAGTTCTTC
TRBV12-3/TRBV12-4	few	15	TRBJ2-1	NA	CASSFSGIGGNEQFF	TGTGCCAGCAGTTTCTCGGGGATCGGAGGCAATGAGCAGTTCTTC
TRBV5-1	many	14	TRBJ2-1	NA	CASSLEVGWDEQFF	TGCGCCAGCAGCTTGGAGGTAGGGTGGGATGAGCAGTTCTTC
TRBV9	many	15	TRBJ1-4	NA	CASSVEGSANEKLFF	TGTGCCAGCAGCGTAGAAGGGTCGGCTAATGAAAAACTGTTTTTT
TRBV5-1	many	14	TRBJ2-1	NA	CASTSQVDDNEQFF	TGCGCCAGCACCTCGCAAGTGGATGACAATGAGCAGTTCTTC
TRBV7-8	many	12	TRBJ2-7	NA	CASSLVVREQYF	TGTGCCAGCAGCTTAGTAGTTCGCGAGCAGTACTTC
TRBV7-6	NA	12	TRBJ1-1	NA	CASSSSRTEAFF	TGTGCCAGCAGCTCCTCTAGGACTGAAGCTTTCTTT
TRBV4-3	many	16	TRBJ2-1	NA	CASSQDRVGSYNEQFF	TGCGCCAGCAGCCAAGATAGGGTAGGGTCCTACAATGAGCAGTTCTTC
TRBV5-1	many	13	TRBJ2-7	TRBD1	CASNDRAGYEQYF	TGCGCCAGCAACGACAGGGCCGGCTACGAGCAGTACTTC
TRBV3-1	many	14	TRBJ1-1	TRBD1	CASSHSDTRGLAFF	TGTGCCAGCAGCCATTCCGATACCAGGGGGCTAGCTTTCTTT
TRBV2	NA	14	TRBJ2-5	TRBD2	CASKWRTSEETQYF	TGTGCCAGCAAATGGAGGACTAGCGAAGAGACCCAGTACTTC
TRBV7-9	many	14	TRBJ2-7	NA	CASSPTWGYHEQYF	TGTGCCAGCAGCCCAACCTGGGGGTACCACGAGCAGTACTTC
TRBV6-5	NA	16	TRBJ2-5	TRBD2	CASSYPTGTSEETQYF	TGTGCCAGCAGTTACCCGACCGGGACTAGCGAAGAGACCCAGTACTTC
TRBV12-3/TRBV12-4	few	12	TRBJ2-1	NA	CASSFYGNEQFF	TGTGCCAGCAGTTTTTATGGGAATGAGCAGTTCTTC
TRBV20-1	few	15	TRBJ2-2	TRBD2	CSASGGRAYTGELFF	TGCAGTGCTAGTGGCGGGAGGGCGTACACCGGGGAGCTGTTTTTT
TRBV12-3/TRBV12-4	many	14	TRBJ1-6	TRBD1	CASRRTGPNSPLHF	TGTGCCAGCAGAAGGACAGGACCCAATTCACCCCTCCACTTT
TRBV10-3	NA	14	TRBJ2-1	TRBD2	CASSASGRGNEQSF	TGCGCCAGCAGTGCTAGCGGGAGGGGCAATGAGCAGTCCTTC
TRBV7-9	medium-sized	14	TRBJ2-1	NA	CASSLLTFYNEQFF	TGTGCCAGCAGCTTACTTACTTTCTACAATGAGCAGTTCTTC
TRBV19	many	11	TRBJ2-1	NA	CASSMGENQFF	TGTGCCAGTAGTATGGGGGAGAATCAGTTCTTC
TRBV4-3	NA	13	TRBJ2-1	NA	CASSQDLYNEQFF	TGCGCCAGCAGCCAAGATCTCTACAATGAGCAGTTCTTC
TRBV11-3	many	13	TRBJ2-7	NA	CASREGPHHEQYF	TGTGCCAGCAGGGAGGGCCCGCACCACGAGCAGTACTTC